A selection of T cell receptor beta chains follows, all from one sample in a study of blood T cell repertoires in COVID-19. The protocol was immunoSEQ multiplex PCR, while the TCRdb copy is restricted to in-frame clones and leaves out a portion. The sample consists of under 250,000 clones, about nine tenths of them appearing once. The sequenced sample was PBMCs or T cells enriched from blood (not recorded which). All receptors come from a man aged 35 to 55 who had recovered from COVID-19. CDR3s include the opening cysteine and the closing phenylalanine or tryptophan. A D gene is named only where the DNA matches it firmly. Size is omitted from some rows. Given values are once, few, many or a class for expanded clones.

d_gene	v_gene	abundance	j_gene	CDR3aa	CDR3nt
NA	TRBV6-5	NA	TRBJ1-5	CASSYSKGWAAQPQHF	TGTGCCAGCAGTTACTCGAAAGGTTGGGCAGCTCAGCCCCAGCATTTT
NA	TRBV29-1	NA	TRBJ2-1	CSVTDSYNEQFF	TGCAGCGTTACTGACAGCTACAATGAGCAGTTCTTC
TRBD1	TRBV6-2/TRBV6-3	NA	TRBJ2-2	CASSLAGSRGPYTGELFF	TGTGCCAGCAGCTTGGCTGGGAGCAGGGGGCCTTACACCGGGGAGCTGTTTTTT
NA	TRBV11-1	once	TRBJ2-1	CASSLRRDFYNEQFF	TGTGCCAGCAGCTTAAGACGGGATTTCTACAATGAGCAGTTCTTC
NA	TRBV3-1/TRBV3-2	NA	TRBJ2-2	CASSLGSRELFF	TGTGCCAGCAGCCTGGGGAGTCGGGAGCTGTTTTTT
TRBD2	TRBV9	NA	TRBJ2-5	CASSKGGGGAGETQYF	TGTGCCAGCAGTAAGGGGGGCGGGGGGGCGGGAGAGACCCAGTACTTC
NA	TRBV4-3	NA	TRBJ1-4	CASSQEGHRGEKLFF	TGCGCCAGCAGCCAAGAAGGACACCGGGGGGAAAAACTGTTTTTT
TRBD2	TRBV2	NA	TRBJ2-3	CASTLAGGGADTQYF	TGTGCCAGCACTCTGGCGGGAGGGGGCGCAGATACGCAGTATTTT
NA	TRBV6-1	NA	TRBJ1-2	CASSEGGLNYGYTF	TGTGCCAGCAGTGAAGGGGGCCTGAACTATGGCTACACCTTC
TRBD1	TRBV7-9	NA	TRBJ1-1	CASSLRTGGMNTEAFF	TGTGCCAGCAGCCTACGGACAGGGGGCATGAACACTGAAGCTTTCTTT
NA	TRBV15	NA	TRBJ1-1	CATSRGRNTEAFF	TGTGCCACCAGCAGAGGCAGGAACACTGAAGCTTTCTTT
NA	TRBV9	NA	TRBJ1-4	CASSPSDGAEKLFF	TGTGCCAGCAGCCCGTCGGATGGGGCGGAAAAACTGTTTTTT
TRBD2	TRBV29-1	many	TRBJ2-7	CSVEDRYSGTAYEQYF	TGCAGCGTTGAAGATCGGTATAGCGGGACGGCCTACGAGCAGTACTTC
NA	TRBV14	once	TRBJ2-7	CASSQGGQQYF	TGTGCCAGCAGCCAAGGGGGCCAGCAGTACTTC
NA	TRBV11-2	once	TRBJ1-4	CASSLTRNIEKLFF	TGTGCCAGCAGCTTAACCAGGAACATTGAAAAACTGTTTTTT
TRBD1	TRBV5-5	few	TRBJ1-5	CASSFRDRDQPQHF	TGTGCCAGCAGCTTCCGGGACAGGGACCAGCCCCAGCATTTT
TRBD2	TRBV2	once	TRBJ2-1	CASTGLAIGEQFF	TGTGCCAGCACCGGACTAGCGATTGGTGAGCAGTTCTTC
TRBD1	TRBV13	NA	TRBJ2-7	CASSLGITGEYEQYF	TGTGCCAGCAGCTTAGGGATTACAGGGGAATACGAGCAGTACTTC
NA	TRBV18	once	TRBJ1-3	CASSPPGDFSGNTIYF	TGTGCCAGCTCACCACCGGGAGACTTCTCTGGAAACACCATATATTTT
NA	TRBV19	NA	TRBJ2-7	CASSGGAEQYF	TGTGCCAGTAGTGGGGGGGCCGAGCAGTACTTC
TRBD2	TRBV6-5	NA	TRBJ2-5	CASSSSGKETQYF	TGTGCCAGCAGTTCAAGCGGGAAAGAGACCCAGTACTTC
TRBD1	TRBV28	NA	TRBJ1-2	CASSAPGQGNYGYTF	TGTGCCAGCAGTGCCCCGGGACAGGGTAACTATGGCTACACCTTC
NA	TRBV5-4	NA	TRBJ2-1	CASSYVTGIYEQFF	TGTGCCAGCAGTTACGTTACAGGGATCTATGAGCAGTTCTTC
TRBD2	TRBV27	NA	TRBJ2-3	CASSPGLAVTDTQYF	TGTGCCAGCAGCCCTGGACTAGCGGTCACAGATACGCAGTATTTT
TRBD1	TRBV6-4	NA	TRBJ2-3	CASSLTGGPGDTQYF	TGTGCCAGCAGTCTTACAGGGGGCCCGGGAGATACGCAGTATTTT
NA	TRBV2	NA	TRBJ2-5	CASTRSGIETQYF	TGTGCCAGCACTCGTTCGGGGATTGAGACCCAGTACTTC
NA	TRBV27	NA	TRBJ2-1	CASSFRPIYEQFF	TGTGCCAGCAGTTTCAGGCCAATATATGAGCAGTTCTTC
NA	TRBV10-3	NA	TRBJ2-6	CAISREGANVLTF	TGTGCCATCAGTCGCGAAGGGGCCAACGTCCTGACTTTC
NA	TRBV24-1	NA	TRBJ2-1	CATAESSYNEQFF	TGTGCCACCGCTGAGAGCTCCTACAATGAGCAGTTCTTC